These 17 T cell receptor beta chains originate from one sample sequenced in a study of blood T cell repertoires in COVID-19. Measured with immunoSEQ multiplex PCR; TCRdb has only the in-frame clones, and not every one. This sample has about 180,000 clones, with roughly 88% found just once. Material: peripheral blood. The receptors derive from a woman aged 80 or over with acute or convalescent COVID-19.

The V gene is TRBV11-2, the J gene TRBJ2-7; D is perhaps TRBD1 (5 bases). Trimming took 0 bases from V and 2 from J, leaving 11 bases between them. This CDR3 spans 15 amino acids. CDR1 is SGHAT, CDR2 FQNNGV, per germline. CDR3 sequence reads: CASSLEAGPAYEQYF. In nucleotides, the CDR3 is TGTGCCAGCAGCTTAGAAGCAGGGCCGGCCTACGAGCAGTACTTC.

The chain's CDR3 is CASSQVRLADYEQYF. CDR3 DNA: TGTGCCAGCAGCCAAGTTCGTCTAGCGGACTACGAGCAGTACTTC. This rearrangement joins TRBV3-1 (or the pseudogene TRBV3-2) to TRBJ2-7; 7 bases fit TRBD2. The ends lost 1 base at V and 3 bases at J; junction bases unmatched: 6. The CDR3 is 15 residues long. Per the germline V gene, CDR1 is LGHDT and CDR2 is YNNKEL (reference sequence).

The chain couples TRBV7-9 to TRBJ1-1, with no clear D. Trimming shortened V by 4 bases and J by 3 bases, and 12 bases separated the two germline ends. This CDR3 comprises 14 residues. Germline V gives CDR1 SEHNR, CDR2 FQNEAQ (reference sequence). CDR3 region: CASSSTRGYTEAFF. CDR3 sequence (DNA): TGTGCCAGCAGCTCTACCCGCGGGTACACTGAAGCTTTCTTT. The full variable domain, in which reference TRBV7-9 and TRBJ1-1 provide the parts outside the CDR3, is DTGVSQNPRHKITKRGQNVTFRCDPISEHNRLYWYRQTLGQGPEFLTYFQNEAQLEKSRLLSDRFSAERPKGSFSTLEIQRTEQGDSAMYLCASSSTRGYTEAFFGQGTRLTVV.

The V call is TRBV9, the J call TRBJ2-2, with a possible D match to TRBD2 (6 bases). Trimming removed 4 bases from V and 0 bases from J, with 13 bases in between. Germline CDR1 reads SGDLS; CDR2 reads YYNGEE. The CDR3 spans 16 residues. CDR3 bases: TGTGCCAGCAGCCCCGTGGGGACTTCGAACACCGGGGAGCTGTTTTTT. As protein: CASSPVGTSNTGELFF.

This clone showed up just once. The chain employs TRBV19 and TRBJ1-5; 8 bases are shared with TRBD1. CDR1 is LNHDA, CDR2 SQIVND, per germline (reference sequence). CDR3 length: 14 amino acids. Trimming took 4 bases from V and 6 from J; bases not matched to a gene: 5. CDR3 DNA: TGTGCCAGTAGTACGAGGACAGGGTTTCAGCCCCAGCATTTT. Residues: CASSTRTGFQPQHF.

The chain recombines TRBV2 with TRBJ2-5; TRBD1 matches at 8 bases. Germline lookup yields CDR1 SNHLY and CDR2 FYNNEI. With 6 bases clipped from V and 3 bases from J, the junction kept 6 bases outside the gene matches. CDR3 size: 14 residues. CDR3: CASRAQTGEETQYF. The CDR3 coding sequence is TGTGCCAGCAGGGCACAGACAGGGGAAGAGACCCAGTACTTC.

This clone was seen a single time. The genes are TRBV12-3 or TRBV12-4 and TRBJ1-1; 7 nucleotides agree with TRBD1. The CDR3 length is 13 residues. The V segment lost 8 bases and the J segment 3 bases; nucleotides outside the gene matches: 6. The CDR3 bases are TGTGCCAGCGGGTCGACAGGGTACACTGAAGCTTTCTTT. This encodes CASGSTGYTEAFF.

This clone has just a few counts. This rearrangement joins TRBV18 to TRBJ1-1, with TRBD1 as a possible D gene (5 bases). The length of the CDR3 is 13 residues. The ends were cut back, 6 bases at V and 5 bases at J, with 13 bases in the middle. Germline CDR1 and CDR2: KGHSH and LQKENI. CDR3 sequence reads: CASSPVRDTEAFF. CDR3 sequence (DNA): TGTGCCAGCTCCCCGGTCAGGGATACTGAAGCTTTCTTT.

The chain has TRBV7-8 and TRBJ2-5, with a possible D match to TRBD1 (5 bases). In germline, CDR1 is SGHVS, CDR2 FQNEAQ. This CDR3 region has 15 residues. Trimming removed 1 base at V and 1 base at J, with 10 bases between. CDR3 loop: CASSLGGQGQETQYF. The CDR3 bases are TGTGCCAGCAGCTTAGGGGGTCAGGGCCAAGAGACCCAGTACTTC.

This rearrangement joins TRBV19 to TRBJ1-2; maybe TRBD1 (5 bases). Germline V gene data show CDR1 as LNHDA and CDR2 as SQIVND (reference sequence). The CDR3 extends over 12 amino acids. V gave up 3 bases and J gave up 7 bases, with 9 bases separating them. The CDR3 spells CASSMGGAGYTF. The CDR3 DNA is TGTGCCAGTAGTATGGGGGGTGCTGGCTACACCTTC.

This clone was observed many times. The chain joins TRBV7-2 to TRBJ1-3; D ambiguous. Trimming took 4 bases from V and 0 from J, leaving 10 bases between them. Germline V gene sequence: CDR1 SGHTA, CDR2 FQGNSA. The CDR3 contains 15 residues. This CDR3 reads CASSSRAISGNTIYF. The CDR3 DNA is TGTGCCAGCAGCTCGCGGGCTATCTCTGGAAACACCATATATTTT. Complete variable domain (other parts from reference TRBV7-2 and TRBJ1-3): GAGVSQSPSNKVTEKGKDVELRCDPISGHTALYWYRQSLGQGLEFLIYFQGNSAPDKSGLPSDRFSAERTGGSVSTLTIQRTQQEDSAVYLCASSSRAISGNTIYFGEGSWLTVV.

The chain is built from TRBV5-6 and TRBJ2-7; the D gene is possibly TRBD1 (5 bases). CDR1 is SGHDT and CDR2 is YYEEEE in the germline V gene. The CDR3 is made up of 15 amino acids. V shed 0 bases and J shed 1 base, with 11 bases lying between them. CDR3: CASSLEGHLSYEQYF. The CDR3 DNA sequence: TGTGCCAGCAGCTTGGAGGGGCACCTATCCTACGAGCAGTACTTC.

The CDR3 bases are TGTGCCAGCAGTTACTCCGTGTCGGCAGGGTGGGCTTTCTTT. Translation: CASSYSVSAGWAFF. This rearrangement joins TRBV6-5 to TRBJ1-1; tentatively, D is TRBD1 (5 bases). The CDR3 loop spans 14 amino acids. Germline V gene lookup returns CDR1 MNHEY and CDR2 SVGAGI. The germline V and J ends were trimmed by 0 bases and 11 bases, with 16 bases remaining between them.

The chain links TRBV14 to TRBJ1-6; the D is unclear. This CDR3 has 12 residues. The germline V gene has CDR1 SGHDN and CDR2 FVKESK. Trimming took off 4 bases at V and 11 bases at J, with 9 bases between the two ends. CDR3 nucleotide sequence: TGTGCCAGCAGCCTACAAAAGACACCCCTCCACTTT. Its protein product is CASSLQKTPLHF.

This chain links TRBV11-2 with TRBJ1-1, with TRBD1 as a possible D gene (5 bases). The CDR3 totals 15 residues. CDR1 SGHAT and CDR2 FQNNGV come from the germline V gene. V lost 5 bases, J lost 6 bases, and 19 bases lay in between. For the CDR3, the DNA is TGTGCCAGCAGCCTAAACAGGCTGACGTTTGCTGAAGCTTTCTTT. It encodes CASSLNRLTFAEAFF. The full variable domain, with the rest looked up from reference TRBV11-2 and TRBJ1-1, is EAGVAQSPRYKIIEKRQSVAFWCNPISGHATLYWYQQILGQGPKLLIQFQNNGVVDDSQLPKDRFSAERLKGVDSTLKIQPAKLEDSAVYLCASSLNRLTFAEAFFGQGTRLTVV.

The V call is TRBV18, the J call TRBJ1-2; D may be TRBD1 (6 bases). Germline loops: CDR1 KGHSH, CDR2 LQKENI. The CDR3 runs to 16 residues. Trimming removed 6 bases from V and 3 bases from J, with 20 bases in between. CDR3 in amino acids: CASSQKGWGPDYGYTF. The CDR3 bases are TGTGCCAGCTCGCAGAAAGGTTGGGGGCCAGACTATGGCTACACCTTC.

The chain recombines TRBV7-8 with TRBJ2-7; TRBD1 matches 10 bases. This CDR3 comprises 15 residues. V trimming: 4 bases; J trimming: 2 bases; junction bases outside the gene matches: 5. Per the germline V gene, CDR1 is SGHVS and CDR2 is FQNEAQ. DNA for the CDR3: TGTGCCAGCAGCTCGGACAGGGGGGATACCTACGAGCAGTACTTC. Residues: CASSSDRGDTYEQYF.